Each of the 32 T cell receptor beta chains below was sequenced from the same sample in a study of shared clonotypes between healthy human individuals. Data came from immunoSEQ multiplex PCR; TCRdb stores just in-frame clones and leaves some out. The sample shows some 300,000 clones, about 73% of them seen only once. Sequencing used memory CD4+ T cells sorted from blood. This sample's subset: CD45RA-negative fraction. These receptors were taken from a man younger than 45 in good health.

This clone was seen just once. V is TRBV12-1 and J is TRBJ2-2. TRBV12-1 counts as a pseudogene. This CDR3 has 20 residues. The CDR3 loop is CASTPPPVAGTSKDTGELFF. The CDR3 nucleotides read TGTGCCAGCACCCCACCCCCCGTCGCCGGGACCTCAAAGGACACCGGGGAGCTGTTTTTT.

The chain has TRBV5-1 and TRBJ1-1; no definite D call. The CDR3 has 13 residues. Germline V CDR1 and CDR2: SGHRS, YFSETQ. V was pared by 3 bases and J by 11 bases, with 17 bases between. Written as DNA, the CDR3 is TGCGCCAGCAGCTCCGAACTCCGGAATTCTGCTTTCTTT. Its translation is CASSSELRNSAFF.

V and J are TRBV27 and TRBJ2-7; 12 nucleotides align to TRBD2. The length of the CDR3 is 15 residues. CDR1 is MNHEY, CDR2 SMNVEV, per germline (reference sequence). V lost 4 bases to trimming and J lost 5 bases; unmatched junction nucleotides: 6. The CDR3 here is CASSSPTSGRDEQYF. The DNA for the CDR3 is TGTGCCAGCAGTTCCCCGACTAGCGGGAGAGACGAGCAGTACTTC.

The rearrangement uses TRBV6-5 and TRBJ1-2; the D is unclear. Germline CDR1 and CDR2: MNHEY and SVGAGI. V lost 5 bases and J 7 bases, leaving 8 bases between the germline ends. The CDR3 contains 11 residues. This CDR3 reads CASSNGGGYTF. CDR3 coding DNA: TGTGCCAGCAGTAACGGTGGTGGCTACACCTTC.

This clone was recorded only once. This chain joins TRBV7-7 and TRBJ1-5; TRBD1 is a possible D gene (5 bases). CDR1 and CDR2 from the germline V gene are SSHAT and FNYEAQ (reference sequence). The length of the CDR3 is 16 residues. Trimming cost V 4 bases and J 0 bases, with 13 bases left between them. Here the CDR3 DNA reads TGTGCCAGCAGCTGTGGATCCCAGGGTAGCAATCAGCCCCAGCATTTT. Translating it yields CASSCGSQGSNQPQHF.

J is TRBJ2-1 and V is TRBV5-1; 8 bases are a match to TRBD2. Germline values: CDR1 SGHRS, CDR2 YFSETQ. CDR3 length: 15 amino acids. With 1 base clipped from V and 5 bases from J, the junction kept 5 bases outside the gene matches. The CDR3: CASSLSGRADNEQFF. The CDR3 nucleotides read TGCGCCAGCAGCTTGTCCGGGAGGGCCGACAATGAGCAGTTCTTC.

This sequence joins TRBV28 and TRBJ2-5, with D possibly matching TRBD2 (5 bases). Trimming cost V 3 bases and J 2 bases, with 7 bases left between them. CDR3 length: 13 amino acids. CDR1 is MDHEN and CDR2 is SYDVKM in the germline V gene. CDR3 loop: CASSFWRQETQYF. CDR3 in DNA: TGTGCCAGCAGTTTCTGGAGGCAAGAGACCCAGTACTTC.

This sequence joins TRBV27 and TRBJ2-3, with 9 bases lining up with TRBD2. Germline V gene data show CDR1 as MNHEY and CDR2 as SMNVEV (reference sequence). This CDR3 region has 15 residues. The V gene end was trimmed by 7 bases and the J gene end by 2 bases; junction bases not matched to a gene: 7. The CDR3 DNA reads as TGTGCCAGCACCCTTAGCGGGAGTAACACAGATACGCAGTATTTT. Protein sequence: CASTLSGSNTDTQYF.

The J gene is TRBJ1-2, the V gene TRBV10-1; possible D gene TRBD1, 5 bases. There are 15 residues in the CDR3. The ends were cut back, 0 bases at V and 3 bases at J, with 11 bases in the middle. The germline V gene has CDR1 WNHNN and CDR2 SYGVQD (reference sequence). In nucleotides, the CDR3 is TGCGCCAGCAGTGAGTCAATCGGGGACGACTATGGCTACACCTTC. Translating it yields CASSESIGDDYGYTF.

This sequence joins TRBV25-1 and TRBJ2-1; D remains ambiguous. The V gene lost 6 bases and the J gene lost 12 bases, with 21 bases spanning the gap. The length of the CDR3 is 14 residues. Germline values: CDR1 MGHDK, CDR2 SYGVNS. The CDR3 DNA follows: TGTGCCAGCAGCCTACCGGGTCTTGTTTCTGCGCAGTTCTTC. Amino acids: CASSLPGLVSAQFF.

The chain joins TRBV19 to TRBJ1-1; TRBD1 is a possible D gene (5 bases). V was shortened by 3 bases and J by 2 bases, with 13 bases between the two germline ends. Germline CDR1 and CDR2: LNHDA and SQIVND (reference sequence). The CDR3 loop spans 15 amino acids. The CDR3 sequence is CASSIQGPRNTEAFF. In DNA form, the CDR3 reads TGTGCCAGTAGTATCCAGGGCCCGCGAAACACTGAAGCTTTCTTT.

The gene calls are TRBV2 and TRBJ2-7; weak D call: TRBD1 (6 bases). CDR1 SNHLY and CDR2 FYNNEI come from the germline V gene. CDR3 length: 16 residues. V lost 2 bases to trimming and J lost 3 bases, with 17 bases between them. The CDR3 sequence is CASSEPGAGVGYEQYF. The CDR3 nucleotides read TGTGCCAGCAGTGAACCCGGGGCAGGGGTGGGCTACGAGCAGTACTTC.

This clone was observed a few times. This chain joins TRBV5-5 and TRBJ2-1, with D perhaps matching TRBD2 (5 bases). V was shortened by 0 bases and J by 9 bases, with 13 bases between the two germline ends. CDR1 and CDR2 from the germline V gene are SGHKS and YYEKEE (reference sequence). This CDR3 has 14 residues. CDR3 bases: TGTGCCAGCAGCTTGGCTTTCCGGGCGGGTGAGCAGTTCTTC. This encodes CASSLAFRAGEQFF. The whole variable domain, remainder taken from reference TRBV5-5 and TRBJ2-1, is DAGVTQSPTHLIKTRGQQVTLRCSPISGHKSVSWYQQVLGQGPQFIFQYYEKEERGRGNFPDRFSARQFPNYSSELNVNALLLGDSALYLCASSLAFRAGEQFFGPGTRLTVL.

J is TRBJ2-3 and V is TRBV7-3; D gene unclear. The germline V gene has CDR1 SGHTA and CDR2 FQGTGA. This CDR3 spans 14 amino acids. V dropped 2 bases and J dropped 2 bases, with 8 bases sitting between them. In DNA, the CDR3 is TGTGCCAGCAGCTTAGGATCGGACACAGATACGCAGTATTTT. Translation gives CASSLGSDTDTQYF. Based on the CDR3 plus reference TRBV7-3 and TRBJ2-3, the full variable domain is GAGVSQTPSNKVTEKGKYVELRCDPISGHTALYWYRQSLGQGPEFLIYFQGTGAADDSGLPNDRFFAVRPEGSVSTLKIQRTERGDSAVYLCASSLGSDTDTQYFGPGTRLTVL.

The chain uses TRBV10-3 and TRBJ2-3; 12 nucleotides match TRBD2. The CDR3 covers 17 residues. Germline lookup yields CDR1 ENHRY and CDR2 SYGVKD. The V gene end was trimmed by 11 bases and the J gene end by 2 bases; junction bases not matched to a gene: 14. The CDR3 DNA reads TGTGCCGTCTCCGGACTAGCGGGGTCTCCGAACACAGATACGCAGTATTTT. Translation gives CAVSGLAGSPNTDTQYF.

The J gene is TRBJ2-1, the V gene TRBV5-4; 10 bases agree with TRBD2. This CDR3 has 14 residues. V shed 4 bases, J shed 5 bases, and the junction held 3 bases outside the gene matches. From germline, CDR1 is SGHNT and CDR2 YYREEE (reference sequence). CDR3 loop: CASSRTSGDNEQFF. The CDR3 DNA reads TGTGCCAGCAGCCGAACTAGCGGGGACAATGAGCAGTTCTTC.

The chain is built from TRBV20-1 and TRBJ1-2; D is undetermined. The V gene's germline CDR1 is DFQATT and CDR2 SNEGSKA (reference sequence). The CDR3 covers 11 residues. V dropped 3 bases and J dropped 8 bases, with 10 bases sitting between them. CDR3 nucleotides: TGCAGTGCTAGTCAACCTGAGGGCTACACCTTC. It is translated as CSASQPEGYTF.

For this clone: This sample includes further DNA sequences coding for the same CDR3. The CDR3 bases are TGTGCCAGCAGCCCAAACACCGGGGAGCTGTTTTTT. Its translation: CASSPNTGELFF. The chain couples TRBV7-3 to TRBJ2-2; D not certain. Deletions cut 5 bases from V and 2 bases from J, with 3 bases between. CDR1 and CDR2 (germline): SGHTA, FQGTGA. The CDR3 spans 12 residues.

The chain combines TRBV14 with TRBJ1-1, with TRBD1 as a possible D gene (6 bases). Germline CDR1 reads SGHDN; CDR2 reads FVKESK. The CDR3 is 15 residues long. V lost 1 base, J lost 2 bases, and 11 bases lay in between. In nucleotides, the CDR3 is TGTGCCAGCAGCCAAGTTACAGGGCCCAACACTGAAGCTTTCTTT. Translating gives CASSQVTGPNTEAFF.

V is TRBV2 and J is TRBJ1-2, with 9 bases fitting TRBD1. With 6 bases clipped from V and 7 bases from J, the junction kept 6 bases outside the gene matches. CDR1 SNHLY and CDR2 FYNNEI come from the germline V gene. This CDR3 region has 13 residues. This chain's CDR3 is CASSDRGSGGYTF. In DNA, the CDR3 is TGTGCCAGCAGCGACAGGGGGTCTGGTGGCTACACCTTC.

The rearrangement joins TRBV4-3 to TRBJ2-5; D not certain. The germline gives CDR1 LGHNA, CDR2 YSLEER. The CDR3 has 14 amino acids. V dropped 1 base and J dropped 5 bases, with 11 bases sitting between them. The CDR3 sequence is CASSQGFLGETQYF. As DNA, the CDR3 is TGCGCCAGCAGCCAAGGATTTCTAGGGGAGACCCAGTACTTC.

This clone was counted at least ten times. The V and J genes are TRBV11-2 and TRBJ2-1, with unresolved D. Germline-derived CDR1 and CDR2 are SGHAT and FQNNGV. The CDR3 sequence is 16 residues long. V was cut by 1 base and J by 6 bases, with 16 bases left in between. CDR3 sequence reads: CASSLVYPGFGNEQFF. In nucleotides, the CDR3 is TGTGCCAGCAGCTTAGTTTACCCGGGTTTCGGCAATGAGCAGTTCTTC. The full variable domain, with the rest looked up from reference TRBV11-2 and TRBJ2-1, is EAGVAQSPRYKIIEKRQSVAFWCNPISGHATLYWYQQILGQGPKLLIQFQNNGVVDDSQLPKDRFSAERLKGVDSTLKIQPAKLEDSAVYLCASSLVYPGFGNEQFFGPGTRLTVL.

This chain links TRBV15 with TRBJ2-3; no firm D call. Germline CDR1 is LNHNV and CDR2 is YYDKDF (reference sequence). V was trimmed by 0 bases and J by 0 bases, leaving 13 bases between them. This CDR3 spans 17 amino acids. The CDR3 region is CATSRDLLVGSTDTQYF. CDR3 nucleotide sequence: TGTGCCACCAGCAGAGATCTTCTTGTCGGTAGCACAGATACGCAGTATTTT.

The V gene is TRBV18, the J gene TRBJ1-1, with D hard to call. The germline gives CDR1 KGHSH, CDR2 LQKENI. The ends were cut back, 5 bases at V and 7 bases at J, with 14 bases in the middle. The CDR3 contains 13 residues. CDR3 DNA sequence: TGTGCCAGCTCAGCTACAGTGGAGAGTGAAGCTTTCTTT. Translating it yields CASSATVESEAFF.

The chain is built from TRBV2 and TRBJ2-6; D is uncertain. In germline, CDR1 is SNHLY, CDR2 FYNNEI. CDR3 size: 14 residues. V was trimmed by 6 bases and J by 0 bases, leaving 6 bases between them. The CDR3 sequence: CASRPVSGANVLTF. For the CDR3, the DNA is TGTGCCAGCAGGCCGGTCTCTGGGGCCAACGTCCTGACTTTC. Supplemented by reference TRBV2 and TRBJ2-6, the full variable domain reads EPEVTQTPSHQVTQMGQEVILRCVPISNHLYFYWYRQILGQKVEFLVSFYNNEISEKSEIFDDQFSVERPDGSNFTLKIRSTKLEDSAMYFCASRPVSGANVLTFGAGSRLTVL.

This clone has a count of ten or more. The CDR3 loop reads CASSQPGARGTDTQYF. CDR3 in DNA: TGTGCCAGCAGCCAGCCCGGCGCCAGGGGCACAGATACGCAGTATTTT. The chain is built from TRBV6-6 and TRBJ2-3; TRBD1 might be the D (5 bases). CDR3 length: 16 amino acids. CDR1 MNHNY and CDR2 SVGAGI come from the germline V gene (reference sequence). V was trimmed by 6 bases and J by 1 base, leaving 17 bases between them.

Turning to this clone: A read error may be the cause here, since a much bigger clone is one base away. V gene TRBV4-3 combines with J gene TRBJ2-7; 9 bases fit TRBD2. Germline CDR1 is LGHNA and CDR2 is YSLEER. This CDR3 spans 15 amino acids. The CDR3 nucleotides are TGCGCCAGCAGCCAATCATCAGCGGGAGGATACGAGCAGCACTTC. It specifies CASSQSSAGGYEQHF.

The V gene is TRBV29-1, the J gene TRBJ2-7; D may correspond to TRBD1 or TRBD2 (6 bases each). CDR1 and CDR2 (germline): SQVTM, ANQGSEA. This CDR3 is built from 13 residues. Trimming stripped 6 bases from V and 4 bases from J, with 16 bases between. The chain's CDR3 is CSVVGGGGYEQYF. The CDR3 DNA reads TGCAGCGTGGTGGGCGGAGGGGGATACGAGCAGTACTTC.

A few counts support this clone. V gene TRBV10-1 combines with J gene TRBJ2-2; 8 nucleotides match TRBD2. The germline V gene encodes CDR1 WNHNN and CDR2 SYGVQD (reference sequence). This CDR3 region has 18 residues. Trimming cost V 3 bases and J 7 bases; bases outside gene matches: 16. Written as DNA, the CDR3 is TGCGCCAGCAGTGAAGGGGCGGACTTAGCGGGATTTGACGGGGAGCTGTTTTTT. As protein: CASSEGADLAGFDGELFF.

The rearrangement links TRBV5-3 to TRBJ2-2; 9 bases fit TRBD1. TRBV5-3 is treated as an ORF (open reading frame) with a function not yet certain. Trimming removed 3 bases from V and 4 bases from J; junction bases left unmatched: 1. This CDR3 has 14 amino acids. The CDR3 here is CARSSDRGTGELFF. CDR3 sequence (DNA): TGTGCCAGAAGCTCGGACAGGGGCACCGGGGAGCTGTTTTTT.

In regard to this clone: This CDR3 is also generated by other DNA sequences in the sample. The chain joins TRBV14 to TRBJ1-5; D is undetermined. This CDR3 is 13 amino acids long. Germline assignment: CDR1 SGHDN and CDR2 FVKESK. Trimming cost V 1 base and J 7 bases, with 8 bases left between them. The CDR3 here is CASSQGLSQPQHF. As DNA, the CDR3 is TGTGCCAGCAGCCAAGGTCTAAGCCAGCCCCAGCATTTT.

J is TRBJ2-7 and V is TRBV5-4; TRBD2 agrees at 10 bases. This CDR3 contains 16 residues. Germline V gene data show CDR1 as SGHNT and CDR2 as YYREEE (reference sequence). Trimming removed 7 bases from V and 3 bases from J; junction bases left unmatched: 13. The CDR3 spells CASRGVRLAGVYEQYF. In nucleotides, the CDR3 is TGTGCCAGCCGGGGAGTAAGGCTAGCGGGAGTCTACGAGCAGTACTTC.